This T cell receptor (beta chain) was recorded in a study of blood T cell repertoires in COVID-19. Study at large: Some COVID-19 samples were acute and others convalescent; all came from the United States, Italy and Spain. PBMCs, B-cell-depleted T cells, or T cells provided the cDNA or gDNA that made up the material.

The method was immunoSEQ multiplex PCR; TCRdb's version includes in-frame clones alone and lacks a portion of them. The data contain about 24,000 clones, more than 80% of them singletons. V shed 0 bases and J shed 3 bases, with 8 bases lying between them. CDR1 LGHNA and CDR2 YSLEER come from the germline V gene. The CDR3 is 14 residues long. This TCR was recovered from a woman aged 65 to 85 with COVID-19, enrolled during active disease. The V gene is TRBV4-3, the J gene TRBJ1-1; D uncertain. Material for sequencing was peripheral blood. The CDR3 here is CASSQEGGHTEAFF. As DNA, the CDR3 is TGCGCCAGCAGCCAAGAGGGTGGGCACACTGAAGCTTTCTTT.